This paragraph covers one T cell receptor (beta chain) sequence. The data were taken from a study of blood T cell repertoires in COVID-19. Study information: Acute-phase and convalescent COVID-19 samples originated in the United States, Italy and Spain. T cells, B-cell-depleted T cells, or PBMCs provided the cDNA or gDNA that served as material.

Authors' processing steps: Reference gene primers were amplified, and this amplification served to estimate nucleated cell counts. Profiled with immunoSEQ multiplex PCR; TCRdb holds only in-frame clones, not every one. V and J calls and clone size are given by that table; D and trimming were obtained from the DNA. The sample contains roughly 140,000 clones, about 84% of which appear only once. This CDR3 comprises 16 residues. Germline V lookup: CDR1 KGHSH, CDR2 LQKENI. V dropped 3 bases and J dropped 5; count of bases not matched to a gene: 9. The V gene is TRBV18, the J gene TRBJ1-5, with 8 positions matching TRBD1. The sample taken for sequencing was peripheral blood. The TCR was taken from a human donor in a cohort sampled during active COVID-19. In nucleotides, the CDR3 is TGTGCCAGCTCACCTCCTACTGCCAGGGGGCATCAGCCCCAGCATTTT. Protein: CASSPPTARGHQPQHF. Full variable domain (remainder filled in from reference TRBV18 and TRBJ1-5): NAGVMQNPRHLVRRRGQEARLRCSPMKGHSHVYWYRQLPEEGLKFMVYLQKENIIDESGMPKERFSAEFPKEGPSILRIQQVVRGDSAAYFCASSPPTARGHQPQHFGDGTRLSIL.